This T cell receptor (beta chain) was found in a study of CXCR3-negative and CXCR3-positive naive CD8 T cells. This CDR3 spans 15 amino acids. Germline V lookup: CDR1 SGHAT, CDR2 FQNNGV. UMI-labeled 5' RACE yielded the TRB cDNA libraries. TCRdb processed the 5' RACE reads again and assigns one entry to each CDR3 protein, with no DNA. The sample data list about 39,000 distinct CDR3 sequences. This chain links TRBV11-2 with TRBJ2-7; TCRdb lists TRBD2, though no DNA is available to test this call. This TCR derives from a human donor in good health. Some clones in this sample may be carry-over from other donors' samples. The specimen was naive CXCR3- CD8+ T cells from blood. Documented subset: CD45RO-CCR7+CD27+CD95- naive CD8+ T cells lacking CXCR3 (TNR3-). CDR3 protein: CASSSTGTDSYEQYF.